These T cell receptor beta chains were read from a single sample in a study of cytomegalovirus exposure and HLA in healthy donors. Profiling relied on immunoSEQ multiplex PCR, and the TCRdb table lists in-frame clones only, not all of them. Of 91,000 or so clones listed, roughly 72% are singletons. The sample consisted of PBMCs. Every receptor here comes from a man aged 30 to 45 in good health and CMV-seropositive. The CDR3 runs from the conserved cysteine through the conserved F or W. D genes are given only for firm matches. Size values are once, few and many counts, or a class for expanded clones, and some rows have none.

>TRBD1|NA|11|TRBJ1-2|TRBV30
CAYRGRGGYTF
TGTGCCTACAGGGGGCGCGGTGGCTACACCTTC
>TRBD1|NA|15|TRBJ1-2|TRBV7-9
CASSRIDRDDYGYTF
TGTGCCAGCAGCCGTATTGACAGGGACGACTATGGCTACACCTTC
>TRBD2|NA|15|TRBJ2-7|TRBV27
CASSGLAGGSYEQYF
TGTGCCAGCAGCGGATTAGCGGGAGGATCCTACGAGCAGTACTTC
>TRBD1|NA|14|TRBJ1-6|TRBV6-1
CASSRDRINSPLHF
TGTGCCAGCAGTAGGGACAGAATTAATTCACCCCTCCACTTT
>NA|NA|15|TRBJ1-4|TRBV5-4
CASSLARGRGEKLFF
TGTGCCAGCAGCTTGGCCAGGGGAAGGGGTGAAAAACTGTTTTTT
>NA|once|13|TRBJ2-1|TRBV11-3
CASSLEVVYEQFF
TGTGCCAGCAGCTTAGAGGTAGTGTATGAGCAGTTCTTC
>TRBD2|NA|16|TRBJ2-1|TRBV7-8
CASRRSLAGTYNEQFF
TGTGCCAGCAGACGATCGCTAGCGGGAACCTACAATGAGCAGTTCTTC
>NA|few|15|TRBJ1-2|TRBV11-2
CASSLWRGRAYGYTF
TGTGCCAGCAGCTTATGGCGGGGGAGGGCTTATGGCTACACCTTC
>NA|NA|16|TRBJ2-1|TRBV5-1
CASSLEATGGPNEQFF
TGCGCCAGCAGCTTGGAAGCGACAGGAGGACCCAATGAGCAGTTCTTC
>NA|NA|13|TRBJ2-7|TRBV5-8
CASSLQQAYEQYF
TGTGCCAGCAGCTTACAGCAAGCCTACGAGCAGTACTTC
>NA|NA|14|TRBJ1-1|TRBV5-1
CASTLSSVGTEAFF
TGCGCCAGCACCCTCTCCAGCGTGGGCACTGAAGCTTTCTTT
>NA|few|13|TRBJ2-1|TRBV30
CAVGGGSYNEQFF
TGTGCCGTAGGTGGAGGGAGCTACAATGAGCAGTTCTTC
>NA|once|15|TRBJ2-5|TRBV7-6
CASSLTPRAEETQYF
TGTGCCAGCAGCTTAACCCCCAGGGCGGAGGAGACCCAGTACTTC
>TRBD2|NA|17|TRBJ2-7|TRBV10-1
CASSGGGLAGGSYEQYF
TGCGCCAGCAGTGGCGGAGGGCTAGCGGGAGGTTCCTACGAGCAGTACTTC
>NA|NA|15|TRBJ1-3|TRBV9
CASSTRLGSGNTIYF
TGTGCCAGCAGCACACGACTGGGCTCTGGAAACACCATATATTTT
>NA|NA|15|TRBJ2-2|TRBV5-4
CASSFSSGNTGELFF
TGTGCCAGCAGCTTTAGTAGCGGGAACACCGGGGAGCTGTTTTTT
>NA|NA|13|TRBJ2-1|TRBV9
CASSGLANNEQFF
TGTGCCAGCAGCGGGCTAGCCAACAATGAGCAGTTCTTC
>TRBD1|NA|15|TRBJ1-2|TRBV28
CASTGRDRGPYGYTF
TGTGCCAGCACCGGACGGGACAGGGGGCCCTATGGCTACACCTTC
>NA|NA|15|TRBJ2-1|TRBV2
CASRAQGSSYNEQFF
TGTGCCAGCCGGGCCCAGGGTTCCTCCTACAATGAGCAGTTCTTC
>NA|NA|15|TRBJ2-3|TRBV9
CASSVAREYTDTQYF
TGTGCCAGCAGCGTAGCCAGGGAATACACAGATACGCAGTATTTT
>NA|few|16|TRBJ1-1|TRBV19
CASTLAGLKMNTEAFF
TGTGCCAGTACATTGGCAGGTCTTAAGATGAACACTGAAGCTTTCTTT
>NA|NA|14|TRBJ1-2|TRBV19
CASSPSPRGNGYTF
TGTGCCAGTAGCCCCTCACCGCGAGGTAACGGCTACACCTTC
>NA|few|12|TRBJ2-4|TRBV29-1
CSVTGQKNIQYF
TGCAGCGTGACTGGACAGAAAAACATTCAGTACTTC
>NA|NA|12|TRBJ2-1|TRBV30
CAWGGLYNEQFF
TGTGCCTGGGGGGGCTTGTACAATGAGCAGTTCTTC
>TRBD2|NA|17|TRBJ2-1|TRBV15
CATSRDQRLAGWDEQFF
TGTGCCACCAGCAGAGATCAAAGACTAGCGGGGTGGGATGAGCAGTTCTTC
>TRBD1|NA|17|TRBJ2-6|TRBV30
CASARDRAFSGANVLTF
TGTGCCTCCGCGAGGGACAGAGCTTTTTCTGGGGCCAACGTCCTGACTTTC
>TRBD1|few|15|TRBJ2-2|TRBV7-3
CASSHRGPDTGELFF
TGTGCCAGCAGCCACAGGGGGCCCGACACCGGGGAGCTGTTTTTT
>TRBD1|few|14|TRBJ1-1|TRBV25-1
CASSVYGTDTEAFF
TGTGCCAGCAGTGTCTACGGGACAGACACTGAAGCTTTCTTT
>TRBD1|few|14|TRBJ2-1|TRBV19
CASRVTGSINEQFF
TGTGCCAGTAGAGTGACAGGGTCCATCAATGAGCAGTTCTTC
>NA|NA|15|TRBJ2-1|TRBV4-2
CASSQVGSSYNEQFF
TGTGCCAGCAGCCAAGTCGGGAGCTCCTACAATGAGCAGTTCTTC